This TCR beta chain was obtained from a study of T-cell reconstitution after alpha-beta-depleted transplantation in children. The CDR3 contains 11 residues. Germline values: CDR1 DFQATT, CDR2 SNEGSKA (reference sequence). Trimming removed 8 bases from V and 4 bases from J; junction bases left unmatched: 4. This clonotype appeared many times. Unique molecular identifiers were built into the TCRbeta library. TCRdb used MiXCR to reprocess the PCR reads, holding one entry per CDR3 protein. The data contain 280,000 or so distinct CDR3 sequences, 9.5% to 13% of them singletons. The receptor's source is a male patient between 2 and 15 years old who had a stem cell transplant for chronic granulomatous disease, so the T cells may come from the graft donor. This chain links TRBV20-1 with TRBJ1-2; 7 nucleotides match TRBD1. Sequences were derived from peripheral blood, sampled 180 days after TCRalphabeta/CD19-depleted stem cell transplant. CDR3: CSPGQVYGYTF. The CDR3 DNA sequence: TGCAGTCCCGGACAGGTCTATGGCTACACCTTC.